Sequencing of this T cell receptor beta chain was carried out in a study of CD8 T cells in ankylosing spondylitis. Each TCR beta library was made by quantitative 5'-RACE that incorporated molecular barcodes. MiXCR, run by TCRdb on the 5' RACE reads, gives a single entry per CDR3 protein. The profile shows around 440,000 distinct CDR3 sequences, roughly 15% of them singletons. Study observations and caveats: Clones tied to disease were said to be significantly enriched in matched ankylosing spondylitis synovial fluid. Clones linked with disease were CD8+ and fairly uncommon in the peripheral blood. The study identified a TCR beta motif of several highly homologous variants that appeared characteristic of ankylosing spondylitis blood.

This clonotype turned up a few times. Its antigen remains unidentified. Germline-derived CDR1 and CDR2 are MNHNY and SVGAGI (reference sequence). The CDR3 spans 12 residues. V dropped 4 bases and J dropped 7 bases, with 10 bases sitting between them. The chain carries TRBV6-6 and TRBJ2-5; D is unresolved. This TCR came from a male donor with ankylosing spondylitis. Sequences were obtained from blood, either unsorted or a sorted T cell fraction (not recorded which). CDR3 sequence reads: CASSWDRRTQYF. DNA for the CDR3: TGTGCCAGCAGTTGGGATCGCAGGACCCAGTACTTC.